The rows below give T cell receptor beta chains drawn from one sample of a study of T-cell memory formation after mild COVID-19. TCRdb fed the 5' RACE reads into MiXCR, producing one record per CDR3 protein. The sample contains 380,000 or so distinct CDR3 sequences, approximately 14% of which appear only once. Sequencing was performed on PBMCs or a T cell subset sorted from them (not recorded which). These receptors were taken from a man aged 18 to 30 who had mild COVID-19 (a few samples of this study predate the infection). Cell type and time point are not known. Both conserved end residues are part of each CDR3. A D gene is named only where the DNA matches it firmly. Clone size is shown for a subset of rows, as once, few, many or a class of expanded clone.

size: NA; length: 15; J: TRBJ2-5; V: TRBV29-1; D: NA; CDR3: CSVSGARQPVKTQYF; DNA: TGCAGCGTTTCCGGGGCGAGACAGCCCGTGAAGACCCAGTACTTC
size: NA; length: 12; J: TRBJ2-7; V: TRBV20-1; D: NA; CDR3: CSARAEGGEQYF; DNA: TGCAGTGCTAGAGCCGAGGGAGGCGAGCAGTACTTC
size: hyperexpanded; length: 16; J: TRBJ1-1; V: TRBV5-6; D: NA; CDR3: CASSLEGYGTPAEAFF; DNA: TGTGCCAGCAGCTTGGAAGGGTACGGGACGCCGGCTGAAGCTTTCTTT
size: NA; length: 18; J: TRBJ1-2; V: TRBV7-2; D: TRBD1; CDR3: CASRPTWGQDRAGYGYTF; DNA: TGTGCCAGTCGACCTACCTGGGGACAGGATCGAGCGGGCTATGGCTACACCTTC
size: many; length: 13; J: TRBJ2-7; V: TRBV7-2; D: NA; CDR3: CASSLGSQAGEYF; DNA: TGTGCCAGCAGCTTAGGGTCCCAAGCAGGGGAGTACTTC
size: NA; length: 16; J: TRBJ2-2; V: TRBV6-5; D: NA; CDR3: CASSPRGPPNTGELFF; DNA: TGTGCCAGCAGTCCCCGAGGTCCTCCGAACACCGGGGAGCTGTTTTTT
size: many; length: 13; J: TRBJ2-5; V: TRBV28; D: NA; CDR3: CASSPTGKETQYF; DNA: TGTGCCAGCAGTCCAACAGGGAAAGAGACCCAGTACTTC
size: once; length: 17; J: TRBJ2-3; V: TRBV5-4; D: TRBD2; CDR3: CASRFGGTSGETDTQYF; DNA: TGTGCCAGCAGGTTCGGGGGGACTAGCGGGGAAACAGATACGCAGTATTTT
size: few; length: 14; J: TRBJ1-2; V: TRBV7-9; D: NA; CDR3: CASSLWTSNYGYTF; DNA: TGTGCCAGCAGCTTATGGACCAGTAACTATGGCTACACCTTC
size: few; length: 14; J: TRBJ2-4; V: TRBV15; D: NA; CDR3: CATSRRRSGDIQYF; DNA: TGTGCCACCAGCAGGCGGAGGTCGGGGGACATTCAGTACTTC
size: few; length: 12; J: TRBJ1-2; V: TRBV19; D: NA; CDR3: CASRTAATGYTF; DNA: TGTGCCAGCAGGACAGCCGCTACAGGCTACACCTTC
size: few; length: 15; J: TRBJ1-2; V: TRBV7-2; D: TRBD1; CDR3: CASSPRTGPNYGYTF; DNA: TGTGCCAGCAGCCCCAGGACAGGGCCTAACTATGGCTACACCTTC
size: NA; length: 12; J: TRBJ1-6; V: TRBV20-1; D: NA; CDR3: CSAFRSGSPLHF; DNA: TGCAGTGCCTTCCGGTCGGGTTCACCCCTCCACTTT
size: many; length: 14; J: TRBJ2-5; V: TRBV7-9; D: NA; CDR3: CASSPRQYLETQYF; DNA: TGTGCCAGCAGCCCGAGACAGTATTTAGAGACCCAGTACTTC
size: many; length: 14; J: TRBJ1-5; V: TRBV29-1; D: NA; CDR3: CSVEESGGNQPQHF; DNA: TGCAGCGTTGAAGAAAGCGGGGGCAATCAGCCCCAGCATTTT
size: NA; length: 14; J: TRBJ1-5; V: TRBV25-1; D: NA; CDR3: CASSSAEGNQPQHF; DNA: TGTGCCAGCAGTTCGGCAGAAGGCAATCAGCCCCAGCATTTT
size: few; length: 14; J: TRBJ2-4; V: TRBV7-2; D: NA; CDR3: CASTGPVAKNIQYF; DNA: TGTGCCAGCACCGGCCCCGTAGCCAAAAACATTCAGTACTTC
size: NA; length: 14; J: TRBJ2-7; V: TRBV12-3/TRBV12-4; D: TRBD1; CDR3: CASSDRTGAYEQYF; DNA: TGTGCCAGCAGCGACCGGACAGGGGCCTACGAGCAGTACTTC
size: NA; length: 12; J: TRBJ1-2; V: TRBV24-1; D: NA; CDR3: CAPGGGAYGYTF; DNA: TGTGCCCCCGGTGGAGGGGCGTATGGCTACACCTTC
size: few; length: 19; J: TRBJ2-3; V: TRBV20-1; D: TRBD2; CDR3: CSARLGTSGGIWSTDTQYF; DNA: TGCAGTGCTAGACTTGGGACTAGCGGGGGGATCTGGAGCACAGATACGCAGTATTTT
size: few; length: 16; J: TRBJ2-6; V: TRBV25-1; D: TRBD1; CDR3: CASSKQGVAGANVLTF; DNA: TGTGCCAGCAGTAAACAGGGGGTAGCTGGGGCCAACGTCCTGACTTTC
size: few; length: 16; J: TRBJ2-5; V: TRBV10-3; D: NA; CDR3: CAISELAGALQETQYF; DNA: TGTGCCATCAGTGAATTGGCAGGGGCGCTCCAAGAGACCCAGTACTTC
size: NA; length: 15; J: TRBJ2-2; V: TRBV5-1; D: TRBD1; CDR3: CASSLVGQGTGELFF; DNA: TGCGCCAGCAGCTTGGTGGGACAGGGTACCGGGGAGCTGTTTTTT
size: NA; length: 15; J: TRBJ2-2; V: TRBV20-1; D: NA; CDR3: CSARAVAGSTGELFF; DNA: TGCAGTGCTAGAGCGGTGGCGGGGAGTACCGGGGAGCTGTTTTTT
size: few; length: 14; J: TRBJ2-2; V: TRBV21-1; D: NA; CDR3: CASSKCGGAGELFF; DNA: TGTGCCAGCAGCAAATGCGGAGGGGCCGGGGAGCTGTTTTTT
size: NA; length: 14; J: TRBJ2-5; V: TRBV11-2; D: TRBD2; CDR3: CASRLTSGEETQYF; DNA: TGTGCCAGCAGACTGACTAGCGGGGAAGAGACCCAGTACTTC
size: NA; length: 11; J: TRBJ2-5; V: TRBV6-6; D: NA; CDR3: CASSSRQTQYF; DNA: TGTGCCAGCAGTTCAAGACAGACCCAGTACTTC
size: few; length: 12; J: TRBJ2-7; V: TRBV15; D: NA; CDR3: CATSNGAMEQYF; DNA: TGTGCCACCAGCAACGGGGCCATGGAGCAGTACTTC
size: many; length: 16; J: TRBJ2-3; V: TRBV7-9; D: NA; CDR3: CASSSSDYPLGDTQYF; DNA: TGTGCCAGCAGCTCCTCGGACTACCCCTTGGGAGATACGCAGTATTTT
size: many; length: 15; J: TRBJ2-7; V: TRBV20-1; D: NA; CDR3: CSASPNRLGDYEQYF; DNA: TGCAGTGCTTCACCAAACCGGCTAGGGGACTACGAGCAGTACTTC
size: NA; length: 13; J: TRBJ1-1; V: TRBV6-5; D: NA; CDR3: CASSYGTSIPAFF; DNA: TGTGCCAGCAGTTACGGGACTTCGATTCCAGCTTTCTTT
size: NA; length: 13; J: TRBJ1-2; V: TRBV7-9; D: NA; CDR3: CASSLGLYEGYTF; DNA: TGTGCCAGCAGCTTGGGACTCTACGAGGGCTACACCTTC
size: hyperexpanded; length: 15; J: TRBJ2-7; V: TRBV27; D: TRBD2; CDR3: CASSQWGGTPYEQYF; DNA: TGTGCCAGCAGCCAATGGGGGGGTACGCCCTACGAGCAGTACTTC
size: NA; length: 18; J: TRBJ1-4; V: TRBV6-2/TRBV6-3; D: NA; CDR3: CASTGLRGQHATNEKLFF; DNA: TGTGCCAGCACCGGTCTCCGAGGTCAGCATGCAACTAATGAAAAACTGTTTTTT
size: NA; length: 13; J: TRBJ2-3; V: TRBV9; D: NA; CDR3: CASSVVVADTQYF; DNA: TGTGCCAGCAGCGTAGTGGTTGCAGATACGCAGTATTTT
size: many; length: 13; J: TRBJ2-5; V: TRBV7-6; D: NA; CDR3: CASSSIHQETQYF; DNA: TGTGCCAGCAGCTCAATCCATCAGGAGACCCAGTACTTC
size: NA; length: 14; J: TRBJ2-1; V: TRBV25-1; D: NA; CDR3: CASSESYRVREQFF; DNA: TGTGCCAGCAGTGAATCCTACAGGGTTAGGGAGCAGTTCTTC
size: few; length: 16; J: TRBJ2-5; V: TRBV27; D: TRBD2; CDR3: CASRQTAGGPEETQYF; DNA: TGTGCCAGCAGACAAACCGCGGGGGGGCCCGAGGAGACCCAGTACTTC
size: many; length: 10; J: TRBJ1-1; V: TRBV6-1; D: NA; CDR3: CASSVSWAFF; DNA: TGTGCCAGCAGTGTTAGCTGGGCTTTCTTT
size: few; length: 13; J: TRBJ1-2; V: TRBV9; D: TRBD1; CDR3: CASSPTQGNGYTF; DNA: TGTGCCAGCAGCCCCACACAGGGGAATGGCTACACCTTC
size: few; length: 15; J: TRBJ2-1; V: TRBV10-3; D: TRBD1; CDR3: CAISVGAGGPNEQFF; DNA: TGTGCCATCAGTGTGGGGGCAGGGGGCCCCAATGAGCAGTTCTTC
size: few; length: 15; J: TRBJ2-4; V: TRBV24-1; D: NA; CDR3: CATKLPELAKNIQYF; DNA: TGTGCCACCAAACTTCCAGAATTAGCCAAAAACATTCAGTACTTC
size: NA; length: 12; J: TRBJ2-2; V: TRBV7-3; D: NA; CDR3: CASSPSGEELFF; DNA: TGTGCCAGCAGCCCGAGTGGTGAGGAGCTGTTTTTT
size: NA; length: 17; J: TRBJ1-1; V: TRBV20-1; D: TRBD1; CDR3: CSALEVYRGSSNTEAFF; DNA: TGCAGTGCCCTAGAGGTTTACAGGGGGAGTTCGAACACTGAAGCTTTCTTT
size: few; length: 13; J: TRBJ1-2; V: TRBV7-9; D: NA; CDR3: CASSPDTTWGYTF; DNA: TGTGCCAGCAGCCCAGACACGACATGGGGCTACACCTTC
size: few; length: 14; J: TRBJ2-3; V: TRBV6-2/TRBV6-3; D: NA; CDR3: CASSYSTPLDTQYF; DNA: TGTGCCAGCAGTTACTCGACCCCATTAGATACGCAGTATTTT